This T cell receptor beta chain was identified during a study of T cell repertoires in cytomegalovirus infection. Turning to the study itself: Public TCR beta signatures indicated both CMV infection and matching HLA type.

V was clipped by 0 bases and J by 2 bases; unmatched bases: 8. Looked up from germline, CDR1 is LGHNA and CDR2 is YSLEER. This CDR3 has 17 amino acids. TCRdb processed the reads anew with MiXCR; each CDR3 protein has one entry. The table includes about 920,000 distinct CDR3 sequences, approximately 31% detected once. Study findings and constraints: CMV-specific TCR beta clonotypes restricted by HLA-C were the ones dominating the ex vivo response. The study identified carriers of CMV plus the relevant HLA from cumulative public TCR beta family frequency.

The sample holds a few counts of this clonotype. The antigen remains undetermined. The TCR originated in a human donor in good health (CMV status not recorded). Some clones in this sample may be carry-over from other donors' samples. This sample comprised cultured CD8+ T cells from PBMCs, obtained from culture after CMV antigen stimulation. V usage is TRBV4-3 and J usage is TRBJ2-3, with 7 bases aligning to TRBD2. The CDR3 loop reads CASSQDVPAGFTDTQYF. Written as DNA, the CDR3 is TGCGCCAGCAGCCAAGATGTTCCAGCGGGGTTCACAGATACGCAGTATTTT.